This T cell receptor beta chain derives from a study of blood T cell repertoires in COVID-19 (TCRdb year 2020). About the study as a whole: Collaborator samples came from the United States, Italy and Spain and covered acute and convalescent phases of COVID-19. The prospective study material was composed of cDNA or gDNA derived from T cells, B-cell-depleted T cells, or PBMCs. Subjects who had been exposed to COVID-19, were actively infected with it, or had recovered from it provided the deeply sampled blood TCRbeta repertoires that made up the dataset. The repertoires were made available in a free public database intended to serve as a resource for research on the immune response to SARS-CoV-2. Samples came from the ongoing ImmuneRACE study (first 160 participants) plus 1,254 subjects from 6 global collaborators. The sample metadata nearly always contained a de-identified subject ID, COVID-19 status, age in years and sex. HLA class I and class II types, where available, came from metadata supplied by the sample provider rather than from assay-based typing. Results the study describes overall, beyond this receptor: The quantity of clinical and demographic metadata differed by source and by participant and was supplied without curation.

Worth noting for this clone: The clone's antigen remains unknown. Per-base qualities were not stored, and no clone one base away is much larger.

Measured from the cysteine to the phenylalanine, the CDR3 is 15 residues long. Of all the DNA, just the CDR3 is kept, 45 bases in frame from base 1. For this chain, trimming is 4 bases at the V end and 5 bases at the J end, and the number of junction bases without a gene match is 8. CDR1 and CDR2 (SGHRS, YFSETQ) derive from the germline V gene. One collaborating source in Seattle enrolled patients during active infection and followed them longitudinally through the course of disease. The collaborating institutions used their own protocols to collect whole blood in K2EDTA tubes. For TCRbeta analysis, collaborators shipped samples as frozen whole blood, isolated PBMCs, or DNA extracted from either of those sample types. TCRbeta CDR3 regions were amplified from genomic DNA by means of the immunoSEQ Assay, a bias-controlled multiplex PCR. The paper's data handling went like this. The number of nucleated cells in each sample was estimated by amplification of reference gene primers within the assay. To quantify the absolute abundance of each unique TCRbeta CDR3 rearrangement, sequence reads were collapsed and filtered. Productive Simpson clonality was computed per sample as the square root of Simpson's diversity index over productive rearrangements. Held by TCRdb, this immuneACCESS table contains in-frame sequences only and omits some clones. Under half of the omission traces to an unresolved V gene where checked; the cause of the rest is unknown. V and J calls and clone size follow that table, whereas D and trimming were derived from the DNA. A total of nearly 50,000 clones appear in this sample, 85% to 90% of them only once. The biggest ten clones account for 2% to 3% of the sample.

This TCR was recovered from a woman of 80 years or more with COVID-19, enrolled during active disease. This chain joins TRBV5-1 to TRBJ2-5, with 10 bases in between that match TRBD2. Sequencing input: peripheral blood. The CDR3 protein: CASSLYSTSGETQYF. Here is the DNA: TGCGCCAGCAGCCTCTACTCGACTAGCGGGGAGACCCAGTACTTC.